This T cell receptor beta chain was profiled in a study of cytomegalovirus exposure and HLA in healthy donors. Looked up from germline, CDR1 is KGHSH and CDR2 is LQKENI. Trimming removed 2 bases from V and 4 bases from J; junction bases left unmatched: 6. The CDR3 length is 15 residues. Study conclusions and caveats: Altogether, more than 150 TCR beta chains were recorded as cytomegalovirus-associated. According to a later analysis, most TCR beta chains associated with CMV appeared HLA-restricted. CMV serostatus was the sole immune exposure data available.

Both 60 Vbeta primers and 13 Jbeta primers went into the PCR. Assay used: immunoSEQ multiplex PCR; TCRdb lists only in-frame clones, some missing. Its listing shows about 100,000 clones. For this clone: The antigen is not known.

This chain uses TRBV18 with TRBJ2-7; 9 bases map to TRBD1. The sequencing sample was made of PBMCs. This receptor was taken from a middle-aged man in good health and CMV-seronegative. Written as DNA, the CDR3 is TGTGCCAGCTCACCAGACCGGGACAGGGTGTACGAGCAGTACTTC. It encodes CASSPDRDRVYEQYF.